One T cell receptor (beta chain) is described in this entry. Its antigen remains undetermined. One base away there is no much larger clone; base qualities are not given. This sample is part of a study of OX40 agonist ivuxolimab in advanced cancers. About the full investigation: Ivuxolimab was an agonistic, fully human IgG2 monoclonal antibody directed against OX40 (CD134), a costimulatory receptor. Partial responses occurred in three dose-escalation patients: two with cutaneous melanoma and one with hepatocellular carcinoma. Of the 50 to 55 dose-escalation patients, hepatocellular carcinoma was present in approximately 20, melanoma in about 15, renal cell carcinoma in 9 and head and neck cancer in 9. The paper reports the monotherapy dose-escalation portion (N of about 47 patients) of the phase I ivuxolimab trial. Intravenous ivuxolimab was administered to patients every 2 weeks at six dose levels: 0.01, 0.1, 0.3, 1.5, 3 and 10 mg/kg. Prior anti-PD-1, anti-PD-L1 or anti-CTLA-4 therapy was permitted, and 40% to 50% of dose-escalation patients had received checkpoint inhibitors. A male proportion of around 81% and a mean age of approximately 55 years, ranging from 23 to 79, were recorded for the dose-escalation cohort. The point of sequencing TCRbeta in the periphery was to test whether ivuxolimab changed TCR sequence diversity and drove clonal T-cell expansion.

From its cysteine to its phenylalanine, the CDR3 spans 13 amino acids. Only CDR3 DNA is held: 39 bases, read in frame from base 1. From a lookup of the germline V gene, CDR1 and CDR2 are SNHLY and FYNNEI. V and J are trimmed by 8 bases and 3 bases, and the gene matches miss 6 bases of the junction. Patients with a history of autoimmune disease or receiving systemic immunosuppression were excluded from the trial. Peripheral blood for TCR sequencing was collected from all dose cohorts at baseline, on cycle 4 day 1, and on cycle 7 day 1. The samples were taken from a phase I, first-in-human, multicenter, open-label dose-escalation trial of ivuxolimab. Adults with locally advanced or metastatic melanoma, renal cell carcinoma, hepatocellular carcinoma or head and neck squamous cell carcinoma were enrolled in the trial. Before TCR sequencing, CD4+ T cells and CD8+ T cells from peripheral blood were sorted into separate populations.

The paper's findings and limits, for the study overall: In the 0.1-3.0 mg/kg groups, partial responders had among the lowest normalized peripheral clonal expansion, particularly in CD8+ T cells. At doses from 0.1 to 3.0 mg/kg, clonal expansion was seen in both CD4+ and CD8+ blood T cells between baseline and week 6. After ivuxolimab, CD8+ T cells had more expanded clones than CD4+ T cells on average. Antigen specificity was not determined for the clonally expanded peripheral T cells. Low levels of normalized T-cell clonal expansion were also shown by some nonresponding patients.

To sequence the TCRbeta CDR3 region, genomic DNA was isolated from the sorted cells. The immunoSEQ Assay was used for sequencing of TCRbeta CDR3 regions. TCRdb stores this immuneACCESS table with in-frame sequences only. Part of the clones is absent; in the studies checked, under half of the shortfall reflects unresolved V genes, and no reason is known for the rest. For this sample there are 30,000 to 45,000 clones; around 89% appear just once. Together, the top ten hold less than 4.5% of the sample. The chain is made from TRBV2 and TRBJ1-1; TRBD1 fits 7 bases in the junction. This sequence originates from an adult with an advanced solid tumor such as melanoma, head and neck, liver or kidney cancer. The material sequenced was CD4+ or CD8+ T cells sorted from blood, taken in a trial of the OX40 agonist ivuxolimab. CDR3 sequence: CASQDRPYTEAFF. The DNA is TGTGCCAGCCAGGACAGGCCCTACACTGAAGCTTTCTTT.